This TCR beta chain stems from a study of CD8 T cells in ankylosing spondylitis. Whole-study findings and limits: Relatively rare in peripheral blood, disease-linked clones were also CD8+. A TCR beta motif of several highly homologous variants appeared characteristic of ankylosing spondylitis blood.

TCRdb analysed the 5' RACE reads with MiXCR anew, one entry per CDR3 protein. The sample includes 25,000 to 30,000 distinct CDR3 sequences, less than 6.5% seen only once; the top ten take around 1.8%. CDR1 SGDLS and CDR2 YYNGEE come from the germline V gene. The V end lost 1 base, the J end lost 9 bases, and 14 bases lay between the germline ends. The CDR3 is made up of 15 amino acids. Details on this clonotype: No antigen is known for it. A much larger clone lies one base from this, so it may be a read error.

This chain links TRBV9 with TRBJ1-6, with D unclear. Sequencing was done on a sample of blood, either unsorted or a sorted T cell fraction (not recorded which). This sequence originates from a female donor with ankylosing spondylitis or in good health (not recorded which). The CDR3 nucleotides read TGTGCCAGCAGCGTAACTCCGACTAGCTCTTCACCCCTCCACTTT. It translates to CASSVTPTSSSPLHF. The variable domain in full, completed from reference TRBV9 and TRBJ1-6, reads DSGVTQTPKHLITATGQRVTLRCSPRSGDLSVYWYQQSLDQGLQFLIQYYNGEERAKGNILERFSAQQFPDLHSELNLSSLELGDSALYFCASSVTPTSSSPLHFGNGTRLTVT.